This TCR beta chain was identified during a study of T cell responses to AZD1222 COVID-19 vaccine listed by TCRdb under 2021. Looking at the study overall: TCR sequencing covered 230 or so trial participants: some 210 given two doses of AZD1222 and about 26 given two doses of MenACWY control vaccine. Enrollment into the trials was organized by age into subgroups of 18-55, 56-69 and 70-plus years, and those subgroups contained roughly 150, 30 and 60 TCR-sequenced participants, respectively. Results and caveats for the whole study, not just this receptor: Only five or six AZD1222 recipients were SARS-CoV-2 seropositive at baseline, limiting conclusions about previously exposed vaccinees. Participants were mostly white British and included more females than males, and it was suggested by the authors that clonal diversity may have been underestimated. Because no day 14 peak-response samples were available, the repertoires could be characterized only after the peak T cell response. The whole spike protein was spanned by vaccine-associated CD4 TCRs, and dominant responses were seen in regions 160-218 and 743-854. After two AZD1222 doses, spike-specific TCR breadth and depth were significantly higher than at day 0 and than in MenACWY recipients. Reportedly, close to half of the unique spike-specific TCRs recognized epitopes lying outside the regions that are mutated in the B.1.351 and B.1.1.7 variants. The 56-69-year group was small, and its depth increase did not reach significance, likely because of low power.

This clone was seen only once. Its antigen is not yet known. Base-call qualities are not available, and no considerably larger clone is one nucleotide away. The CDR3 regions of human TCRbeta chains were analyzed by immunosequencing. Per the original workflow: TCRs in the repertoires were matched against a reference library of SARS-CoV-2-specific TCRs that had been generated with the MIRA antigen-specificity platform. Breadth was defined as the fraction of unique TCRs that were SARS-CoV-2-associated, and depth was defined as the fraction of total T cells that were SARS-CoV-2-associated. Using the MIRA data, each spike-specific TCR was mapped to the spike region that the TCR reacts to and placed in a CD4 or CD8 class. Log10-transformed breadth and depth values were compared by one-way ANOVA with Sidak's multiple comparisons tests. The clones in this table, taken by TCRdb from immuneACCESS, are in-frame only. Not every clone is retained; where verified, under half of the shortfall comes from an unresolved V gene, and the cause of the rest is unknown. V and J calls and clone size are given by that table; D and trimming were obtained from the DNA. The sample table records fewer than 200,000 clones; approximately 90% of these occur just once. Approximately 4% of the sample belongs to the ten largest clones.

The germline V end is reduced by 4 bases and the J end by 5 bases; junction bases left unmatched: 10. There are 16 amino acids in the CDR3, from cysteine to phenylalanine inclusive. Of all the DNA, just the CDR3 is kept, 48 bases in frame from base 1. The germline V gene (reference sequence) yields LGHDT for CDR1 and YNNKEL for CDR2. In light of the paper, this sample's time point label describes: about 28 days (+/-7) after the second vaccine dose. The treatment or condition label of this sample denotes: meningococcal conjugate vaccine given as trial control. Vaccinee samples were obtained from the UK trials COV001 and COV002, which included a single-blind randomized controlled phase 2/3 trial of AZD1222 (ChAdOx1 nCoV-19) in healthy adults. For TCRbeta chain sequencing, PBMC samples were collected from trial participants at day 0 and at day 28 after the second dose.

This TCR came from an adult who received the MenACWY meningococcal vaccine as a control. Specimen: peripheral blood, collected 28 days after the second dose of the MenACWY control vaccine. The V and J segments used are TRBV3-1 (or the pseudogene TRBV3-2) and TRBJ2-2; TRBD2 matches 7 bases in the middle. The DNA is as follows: TGTGCCAGCAGCCCTCCCGCGGGAGTTATTACCGGGGAGCTGTTTTTT. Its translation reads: CASSPPAGVITGELFF.